Listed here are 13 T cell receptor beta chains from one sample, sequenced in a study of T-cell reconstitution after alpha-beta-depleted transplantation in children. The TCRbeta library incorporated unique molecular identifiers. TCRdb passed the PCR reads through MiXCR, listing each CDR3 protein once. Of 580,000 or so distinct CDR3 sequences in the sample, 23% are singletons; the top ten hold 13% to 15%. This specimen was PBMCs, mostly from graft donor cells, taken 360 days after TCRalphabeta/CD19-depleted stem cell transplant. These receptor sequences come from a boy in the first two years of life who had a stem cell transplant for acute myeloid leukemia, so the T cells may come from the graft donor.

This clonotype was observed at least ten times. The chain has TRBV20-1 and TRBJ2-3; D uncertain. CDR1 and CDR2 (germline): DFQATT, SNEGSKA (reference sequence). V lost 0 bases, J lost 4 bases, and 11 bases lay in between. The CDR3 is 14 amino acids. CDR3 protein: CSARDPKRADTQYF. The CDR3 nucleotides are TGCAGTGCTAGAGATCCTAAAAGGGCAGATACGCAGTATTTT.

The V and J genes are TRBV5-1 and TRBJ2-1; D may be TRBD1 (6 bases). V was shortened by 1 base and J by 5 bases, with 13 bases between the two germline ends. Germline CDR1 SGHRS, CDR2 YFSETQ. This CDR3 spans 15 amino acids. CDR3 in amino acids: CASSLTWGLDNEQFF. CDR3 bases: TGCGCCAGCAGCTTGACTTGGGGGCTTGACAATGAGCAGTTCTTC.

There are a few counts of this clonotype. J is TRBJ2-7 and V is TRBV10-3, with D perhaps matching TRBD2 (5 bases). Germline V gene data show CDR1 as ENHRY and CDR2 as SYGVKD. The CDR3 has 14 amino acids. The V end was cut by 8 bases, the J end by 3 bases, with 17 bases between. The CDR3 sequence is CAISERGLRYEQYF. The CDR3 DNA sequence: TGTGCCATCTCAGAACGTGGACTCCGCTACGAGCAGTACTTC.

This clonotype has ten or more counts. The chain has TRBV7-2 and TRBJ2-1; D call uncertain. The V gene lost 5 bases and the J gene lost 3 bases, with 8 bases spanning the gap. The germline V gene encodes CDR1 SGHTA and CDR2 FQGNSA. The CDR3 covers 13 residues. The DNA of the CDR3 is TGTGCCAGCAGCCAGGACGACTACAATGAGCAGTTCTTC. Its protein is CASSQDDYNEQFF.

This clonotype was seen many times. This sequence joins TRBV30 and TRBJ2-4; the D gene is possibly TRBD1 (6 bases). The germline V and J ends were trimmed by 8 bases and 0 bases, with 8 bases remaining between them. This CDR3 region has 12 residues. The V gene's germline CDR1 is GTSNPN and CDR2 SVGIG (reference sequence). The CDR3 nucleotides are TGTGCCGGGGGCTTAGCCAAAAACATTCAGTACTTC. Its translation: CAGGLAKNIQYF.

At least ten counts were recorded for this clonotype. The chain has TRBV15 and TRBJ1-5; D not certain. The ends were cut back, 3 bases at V and 1 base at J, with 10 bases in the middle. Germline values: CDR1 LNHNV, CDR2 YYDKDF (reference sequence). The CDR3 is 15 amino acids. DNA of the CDR3: TGTGCCACCAGCAGGACCGGAGCGAGCAATCAGCCCCAGCATTTT. Translating gives CATSRTGASNQPQHF.

This clonotype was picked up many times. CDR3 in amino acids: CASSLAGTRQETQYF. As DNA, the CDR3 is TGTGCCAGCAGCTTAGCCGGGACCAGACAAGAGACCCAGTACTTC. The rearrangement links TRBV7-3 to TRBJ2-5; D might be TRBD1 or TRBD2, each matching 5 bases. This CDR3 has 15 amino acids. The germline CDR1 and CDR2 sequences are SGHTA and FQGTGA. V shed 2 bases and J shed 2 bases, with 12 bases lying between them. Complete variable domain (other parts from reference TRBV7-3 and TRBJ2-5): GAGVSQTPSNKVTEKGKYVELRCDPISGHTALYWYRQSLGQGPEFLIYFQGTGAADDSGLPNDRFFAVRPEGSVSTLKIQRTERGDSAVYLCASSLAGTRQETQYFGPGTRLLVL.

This clonotype was observed many times. This chain uses TRBV28 with TRBJ1-2, with no clear D. The germline gives CDR1 MDHEN, CDR2 SYDVKM. The CDR3 is 11 amino acids. Deletions cut 10 bases from V and 4 bases from J, with 10 bases between. The DNA of the CDR3 is TGTGCCACCACGGAAGCCTATGGCTACACCTTC. The encoded protein is CATTEAYGYTF.

This clonotype turned up a few times. This chain uses TRBV5-1 with TRBJ2-1; tentative D call: TRBD2 (5 bases). CDR1 is SGHRS and CDR2 is YFSETQ in the germline V gene. V gave up 2 bases and J gave up 6 bases, with 12 bases separating them. CDR3 length: 14 amino acids. CDR3: CASSFGNTLNEQFF. CDR3 DNA: TGCGCCAGCAGCTTCGGGAACACCCTCAATGAGCAGTTCTTC.

This clonotype was counted ten times or more. The J gene is TRBJ1-1, the V gene TRBV9; perhaps TRBD1 as D (6 bases). V was clipped by 0 bases and J by 1 base, with 10 bases between them. CDR1 is SGDLS, CDR2 YYNGEE, per germline. This CDR3 has 15 amino acids. CDR3 sequence reads: CASSVEEQGNTEAFF. The CDR3 region has the DNA TGTGCCAGCAGCGTAGAGGAACAGGGGAACACTGAAGCTTTCTTT.

This clonotype was recorded many times. This sequence joins TRBV7-9 and TRBJ2-7; D tentatively reads TRBD1 or TRBD2 (6 bases each). This CDR3 is built from 17 residues. Trimming cost V 2 bases and J 0 bases, with 17 bases left between them. CDR1 is SEHNR and CDR2 is FQNEAQ in the germline V gene (reference sequence). CDR3 DNA sequence: TGTGCCAGCAGCTTAATTATCGGGGGACACCGCTCCTACGAGCAGTACTTC. Its protein is CASSLIIGGHRSYEQYF.

The chain couples TRBV19 to TRBJ1-2, with D uncertain. V lost 0 bases to trimming and J lost 6 bases, with 20 bases between them. Looked up from germline, CDR1 is LNHDA and CDR2 is SQIVND (reference sequence). The CDR3 consists of 17 residues. In DNA form, the CDR3 reads TGTGCCAGTAGTATAGATCGGTGGCAGGCGACTAGGGATGGCTACACCTTC. It encodes CASSIDRWQATRDGYTF.

The chain couples TRBV29-1 to TRBJ1-1; D remains unclear. With 4 bases removed from V and 4 bases from J, the gap between germline ends came to 19 bases. There are 15 residues in the CDR3. The germline CDR1 and CDR2 sequences are SQVTM and ANQGSEA. The CDR3 loop is CSVAPTLSAGTEAFF. The CDR3 DNA reads TGCAGCGTTGCCCCGACGCTCTCCGCAGGCACTGAAGCTTTCTTT.